This TCR beta chain was sequenced in a study of cytotoxic CD8 clonotypes in ibrutinib-treated CLL. Turning to the study itself: On average, around 85,000 productive rearrangements and 260,000 or so productive templates per sample.

There are 15 residues in the CDR3. Germline loops: CDR1 SGHVS, CDR2 FQNEAQ. Trimming left V 1 base short and J 11 bases short, with 20 bases between. Concerning this clone itself: Its antigen is unidentified.

Only in-frame clones appear in the TCRdb table, and some are missing; sequencing was by immunoSEQ multiplex PCR. The sample carries over 100,000 clones, 80% to 90% recorded once. Study outcomes and limitations: Clonality (at baseline) was higher than in age-matched healthy donors and tracked circulating CD8+ T-cell counts.

The sequencing used PBMCs, collected after 24 months of ibrutinib treatment. The receptor was isolated from a human donor with chronic lymphocytic leukemia. This chain connects TRBV7-8 to TRBJ1-1; possible D gene TRBD1, 5 bases. CDR3 protein: CASSLERQRGVRAFF. The DNA of the CDR3 is TGTGCCAGCAGCTTAGAACGACAGCGGGGAGTACGGGCTTTCTTT. The variable domain in full, with the rest retrieved from reference TRBV7-8 and TRBJ1-1, is GAGVSQSPRYKVAKRGQDVALRCDPISGHVSLFWYQQALGQGPEFLTYFQNEAQLDKSGLPSDRFFAERPEGSVSTLKIQRTQQEDSAVYLCASSLERQRGVRAFFGQGTRLTVV.